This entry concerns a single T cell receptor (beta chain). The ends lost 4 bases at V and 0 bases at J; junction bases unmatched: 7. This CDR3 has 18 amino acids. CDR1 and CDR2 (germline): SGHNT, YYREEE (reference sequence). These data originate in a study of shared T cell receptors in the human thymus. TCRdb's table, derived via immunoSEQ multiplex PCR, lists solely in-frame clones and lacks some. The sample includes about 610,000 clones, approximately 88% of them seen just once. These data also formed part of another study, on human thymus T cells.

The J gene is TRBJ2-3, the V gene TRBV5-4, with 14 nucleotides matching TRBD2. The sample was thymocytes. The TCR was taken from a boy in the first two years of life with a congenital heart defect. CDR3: CASSPPGTSGGSTDTQYF. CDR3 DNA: TGTGCCAGCAGCCCCCCCGGGACTAGCGGGGGCAGCACAGATACGCAGTATTTT.